This T cell receptor beta chain originates from a study of T cell clones after liver transplantation (dated by TCRdb to between 2019 and 2020). For context, the study as a whole: The samples were obtained from ITN030ST, a randomized trial that attempted immunosuppression withdrawal within 2 years after liver transplantation. Donor-reactive T cell clones were identified by TCRbeta sequencing after a pre-transplant mixed lymphocyte reaction and then tracked in post-transplant blood. Third party-reactive TCRbeta sequences from pre-transplant MLRs were also identified as an antigen-independent comparator for donor-reactive sequences. Three of the eight recipients were HCV-positive; the others were transplanted for non-autoimmune, non-viral indications. The subjects received no induction therapy and were kept on standard immunosuppression until randomization at 12-24 months post-transplant. Tolerance was defined as complete immunosuppression withdrawal for at least one year with no rise in liver enzymes beyond twice the upper limit of normal. Blood samples were collected pre-transplant, pre-randomization before withdrawal, and post-randomization after either complete withdrawal or failed withdrawal. Of the 8 liver transplant recipients making up the studied cohort, 3 were classified as tolerant and 5 as non-tolerant. The study at large found these results: Donor-reactive sequences decreased more than third party-reactive sequences, which suggests partial antigen-specific deletion that was not related to withdrawal success. When repertoire turnover was accounted for, significantly reduced detection of donor-reactive sequences was found in 7 of 8 subjects for CD4 and in 8 of 8 subjects for CD8. In 5 of 8 subjects, regardless of tolerance or HCV status, circulating donor-reactive CD4 TCRbeta sequences dropped significantly post-transplant. In two subjects, low numbers of available donor cells limited the measurable donor-reactive repertoire. The conclusions were considered preliminary, being limited by small, heterogeneous patient numbers and non-standardized post-transplant time points. Since no allograft tissue specimens were available, donor-reactive T cells may have migrated into the graft instead of being deleted.

The germline V gene (reference sequence) supplies CDR1 SGHNT and CDR2 YYREEE. V is pared back by 6 bases and J by 5 bases, with 12 bases lying between the germline termini. The CDR3 numbers 14 residues from cysteine through phenylalanine. The CDR3 DNA has 42 bases and is translated from base 1. High-throughput TCRbeta CDR3 sequencing of frozen genomic DNA was performed by immunoSEQ, including PCR amplification, mapping, bias correction and internal controls. As for the authors' bioinformatics: Only productive rearrangements were retained, and each unique TCRbeta sequence was defined by its CDR3 nucleotide sequence together with its V and J gene. A sequence counted as donor-reactive only if the sequence showed at least 5-fold expansion in CFSE-low cells compared with unstimulated pre-transplant cells and had a frequency of at least 0.01%. To ensure at least 90% detection power, minimum frequency thresholds were set for each subject based on that subject's lowest-template unstimulated sample. Jensen-Shannon divergence between the top 1000 TCRbeta sequences post-transplant and pre-transplant was used to measure repertoire turnover. Changes in detection of donor-reactive sequences were assessed with two-sided Fisher's exact tests. What TCRdb holds here is the immuneACCESS table cut down to in-frame rearrangements. Part of the clones is not present; checked against another copy, under half of the missing clones reflect an unresolved V gene, and the others are unexplained. That table is the source of V, J and clone size, and D and trimming were worked out from the DNA. The sample yields over 90,000 clones; around 84% were counted once. The ten largest clones represent approximately 3% of the sample.

A word on this clone: Its antigen is not yet known. It has no much larger one-base neighbor in the sample; base qualities were not kept.

Unstimulated PBMCs, after thawing, were stained for CD3, CD4 and CD8 and then FACS-sorted into CD3+CD4+ and CD3+CD8+ populations. All 8 studied subjects were randomized to immunosuppression withdrawal. The Qiagen DNeasy Blood and Tissue Kit was used for isolation of genomic DNA. Source: CD4+ T cells from blood, taken around 50 months after liver transplant. The chain is made from TRBV5-4 and TRBJ1-6; the D gene is perhaps TRBD1, from 6 matching bases. This receptor was identified in a human patient who received a liver transplant. Donor T cells from the graft may be present among the T cells after a transplant. The nucleotide sequence is given as TGTGCCAGCAACATACAGGGACATAATTCACCCCTCCACTTT. Its amino acids are CASNIQGHNSPLHF.